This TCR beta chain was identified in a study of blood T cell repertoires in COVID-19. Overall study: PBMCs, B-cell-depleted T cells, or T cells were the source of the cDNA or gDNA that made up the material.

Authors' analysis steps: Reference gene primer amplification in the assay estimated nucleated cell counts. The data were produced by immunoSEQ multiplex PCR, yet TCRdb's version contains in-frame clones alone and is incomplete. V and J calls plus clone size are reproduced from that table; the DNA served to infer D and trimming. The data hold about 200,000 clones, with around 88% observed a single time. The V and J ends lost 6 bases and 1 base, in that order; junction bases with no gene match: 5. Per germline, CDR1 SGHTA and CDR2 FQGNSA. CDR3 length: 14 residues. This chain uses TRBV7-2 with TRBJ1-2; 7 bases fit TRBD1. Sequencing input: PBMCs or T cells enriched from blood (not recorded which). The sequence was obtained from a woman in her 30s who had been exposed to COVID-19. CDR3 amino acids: CASSSTGNNYGYTF. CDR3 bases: TGTGCCAGCAGTTCGACAGGGAATAACTATGGCTACACCTTC.